The subject of this entry is one T cell receptor beta chain. Its antigen is not known. The length of the CDR3 is 17 residues. V dropped 0 bases and J dropped 3; count of bases not matched to a gene: 3. From germline, CDR1 is WSHSY and CDR2 SAAADI. Here immunoSEQ multiplex PCR was the method, and the copy in TCRdb shows in-frame clones only, minus some. The profile shows 1,500,000 or so clones, 95% to 97% of them singletons. This specimen comes from a study of shared clonotypes between healthy human individuals. Broader study findings: Naive CD4 clonotype sharing across a few donors was about 5%.

The genes are TRBV10-2 and TRBJ2-2; 11 bases agree with TRBD2. What was sequenced was naive CD4+ T cells sorted from blood. Subset here: CD45RA+ positively selected. The clonotype was recovered from a man aged 30 to 45 in good health. Here the CDR3 reads CASSESTSGTDTGELFF. The CDR3, as DNA: TGCGCCAGCAGTGAGTCGACTAGCGGGACTGACACCGGGGAGCTGTTTTTT.